Listed here are 30 T cell receptor beta chains from one sample, sequenced in a study of beta chain features in type 1 diabetes. Study-level findings and limits: Type 1 diabetes patients had moderately but significantly shorter TCRB CDR3s in all four CD4+ subsets.

Sequenced material consisted of expressed TCRB transcripts (all of the isolated RNA was reverse transcribed). Sequencing was performed with immunoSEQ multiplex PCR; in TCRdb, only in-frame clones are kept and a portion is missing. The table has roughly 140,000 clones, around 10% seen once. These receptors' targets are unknown. Material for sequencing was central memory CD4+ T cells from blood. The receptors shown here come from a young man with type 1 diabetes.

There are a few counts of this clone. The chain couples TRBV27 to TRBJ2-7; TRBD1 matches at 8 bases. V was clipped by 3 bases and J by 5 bases; unmatched bases: 6. The CDR3 extends over 14 amino acids. Looked up from germline, CDR1 is MNHEY and CDR2 is SMNVEV (reference sequence). CDR3 in amino acids: CASSFRQGAHEQYF. The CDR3 DNA reads as TGTGCCAGCAGTTTTCGGCAGGGGGCCCACGAGCAGTACTTC.

V is TRBV7-2 and J is TRBJ2-5, with 11 nucleotides matching TRBD1. Germline lookup yields CDR1 SGHTA and CDR2 FQGNSA. J was trimmed by 4 bases and V by 5 bases; bases with no gene match: 9. The CDR3 covers 16 residues. The chain's CDR3 is CASSRNGQGARETQYF. The CDR3 coding sequence is TGTGCCAGCAGCCGAAACGGACAGGGGGCAAGAGAGACCCAGTACTTC.

The sample holds a few counts of this clone. This chain links TRBV10-3 with TRBJ2-3; 10 nucleotides line up with TRBD2. This CDR3 is built from 15 residues. Germline V gene sequence: CDR1 ENHRY, CDR2 SYGVKD. V trimming: 6 bases; J trimming: 4 bases; junction bases outside the gene matches: 7. CDR3 in DNA: TGTGCCATCAGCTCGGGACTAGCGCCAGCAGATACGCAGTATTTT. As protein: CAISSGLAPADTQYF.

The chain is built from TRBV4-3 and TRBJ1-4; D is unresolved. Trimming removed 0 bases from V and 5 bases from J, with 4 bases in between. The CDR3 runs to 13 residues. Germline values: CDR1 LGHNA, CDR2 YSLEER. The CDR3 sequence is CASSQDLNEKLFF. The CDR3 nucleotides read TGCGCCAGCAGCCAAGATCTCAATGAAAAACTGTTTTTT.

This clone was seen a few times. The chain has TRBV9 and TRBJ2-1, with 10 bases identical to TRBD2. With 3 bases clipped from V and 2 bases from J, the junction kept 2 bases outside the gene matches. This CDR3 has 15 residues. Germline values: CDR1 SGDLS, CDR2 YYNGEE. The DNA of the CDR3 is TGTGCCAGCAGCGCCGGGACTAGCGCCTACAATGAGCAGTTCTTC. This gives the protein CASSAGTSAYNEQFF.

This clone was seen many times. J is TRBJ2-2 and V is TRBV4-2, with D possibly matching TRBD1 (6 bases). With 4 bases removed from V and 6 bases from J, the gap between germline ends came to 18 bases. The CDR3 length is 16 residues. Germline V gene lookup returns CDR1 LGHNA and CDR2 YNFKEQ. Here the CDR3 reads CASSPSLQGTAGELFF. DNA for the CDR3: TGTGCCAGCAGCCCCTCCTTACAGGGAACGGCCGGGGAGCTGTTTTTT.

This clone has a handful of counts. The J gene is TRBJ2-2, the V gene TRBV29-1; 11 bases match TRBD1. The CDR3 has 15 amino acids. V lost 7 bases to trimming and J lost 1 base; unmatched junction nucleotides: 5. CDR1 is SQVTM, CDR2 ANQGSEA, per germline. The CDR3 bases are TGCAGCGCACGGACAGGGGGCGAGAACACCGGGGAGCTGTTTTTT. This encodes CSARTGGENTGELFF.

The chain carries TRBV25-1 and TRBJ2-3, with 10 positions matching TRBD2. The CDR3 loop spans 17 amino acids. V dropped 10 bases and J dropped 4; count of bases not matched to a gene: 17. Germline CDR1 and CDR2: MGHDK and SYGVNS. In nucleotides, the CDR3 is TGTGCCACCTTGAGGGGGGCTAGCGGGAGTTTTCCAGATACGCAGTATTTT. Encoded protein: CATLRGASGSFPDTQYF.

This clone was observed a handful of times. The chain employs TRBV19 and TRBJ2-1, with 7 positions matching TRBD2. Germline loops: CDR1 LNHDA, CDR2 SQIVND (reference sequence). Trimming took 3 bases from V and 4 from J; bases not matched to a gene: 6. This CDR3 has 15 amino acids. The CDR3 sequence is CASSIALAPYNEQFF. CDR3 DNA: TGTGCCAGTAGTATTGCACTAGCGCCTTACAATGAGCAGTTCTTC.

CDR3 loop: CATSRGLWRESEAFF. CDR3 DNA: TGTGCCACCAGCAGAGGGCTTTGGAGGGAATCTGAAGCTTTCTTT. The V gene is TRBV15, the J gene TRBJ1-1, with unresolved D. The CDR3 contains 15 residues. CDR1 and CDR2 from the germline V gene are LNHNV and YYDKDF (reference sequence). Deletions cut 1 base from V and 6 bases from J, with 15 bases between.

The chain employs TRBV27 and TRBJ2-1, with D maybe TRBD2 (5 bases). The CDR3 is 14 residues long. CDR1 and CDR2 (germline): MNHEY, SMNVEV (reference sequence). V was trimmed by 0 bases and J by 8 bases, leaving 11 bases between them. The CDR3 region is CASSLSRASDEQFF. The CDR3 DNA follows: TGTGCCAGCAGTTTATCGCGGGCATCCGATGAGCAGTTCTTC.

The sample holds a few counts of this clone. The genes are TRBV5-1 and TRBJ2-5, with D maybe TRBD2 (5 bases). There are 14 residues in the CDR3. Germline V gene lookup returns CDR1 SGHRS and CDR2 YFSETQ. The V end was cut by 0 bases, the J end by 7 bases, with 13 bases between. This CDR3 is CASSLDSGSVTQYF. The DNA of the CDR3 is TGCGCCAGCAGCTTGGACAGCGGCAGTGTGACCCAGTACTTC.

This chain uses TRBV7-2 with TRBJ1-2, with D possibly being TRBD1 (5 bases). V lost 5 bases, J lost 8 bases, and 9 bases lay in between. CDR1 and CDR2 from the germline V gene are SGHTA and FQGNSA. The CDR3 spans 11 residues. The CDR3 nucleotides are TGTGCCAGCAGCCAGGGAGGCGGCTACACCTTC. This translates into CASSQGGGYTF.

The V gene is TRBV4-3, the J gene TRBJ1-1; TRBD1 agrees at 8 bases. CDR1 LGHNA and CDR2 YSLEER come from the germline V gene. V shed 4 bases and J 4 bases; nucleotides not matched to a gene: 8. The CDR3 is 15 residues long. CDR3 sequence reads: CASSRGRGPGTEAFF. DNA of the CDR3: TGCGCCAGCAGCCGTGGCAGGGGGCCGGGCACTGAAGCTTTCTTT.

Only a few counts were recorded for this clone. The rearrangement joins TRBV2 to TRBJ2-3; 13 positions agree with TRBD2. The V gene's germline CDR1 is SNHLY and CDR2 FYNNEI. Trimming at V came to 9 bases and at J to 7 bases, leaving 7 bases not matched to a gene. The CDR3 loop spans 14 amino acids. In DNA form, the CDR3 reads TGTGCCAGTCGGGGACTAGCGGGATTGAATACGCAGTATTTT. As protein: CASRGLAGLNTQYF.

This clone was seen more than once but under ten times. This rearrangement joins TRBV27 to TRBJ2-5, with TRBD2 identical over 7 bases. CDR3 length equals 12 residues. Germline loops: CDR1 MNHEY, CDR2 SMNVEV (reference sequence). Trimming took 8 bases from V and 4 from J; bases not matched to a gene: 4. The CDR3 loop is CASSPGGETQYF. In nucleotides, the CDR3 is TGTGCCAGCTCCCCGGGGGGAGAGACCCAGTACTTC.

This clone came up a few times. The chain has TRBV2 and TRBJ1-1; D call uncertain. This CDR3 region has 15 residues. V lost 3 bases, J lost 7 bases, and 18 bases lay in between. The germline V gene encodes CDR1 SNHLY and CDR2 FYNNEI. The CDR3 sequence is CASSEVSPRPFEAFF. The CDR3, as DNA: TGTGCCAGCAGTGAGGTCTCTCCGCGGCCGTTTGAAGCTTTCTTT.

J is TRBJ2-7 and V is TRBV7-9, with TRBD2 matching over 8 bases. CDR1 and CDR2 from the germline V gene are SEHNR and FQNEAQ (reference sequence). The J segment lost 0 bases and the V segment lost 5 bases, leaving 3 bases of the junction unmatched. The CDR3 sequence is 14 residues long. As DNA, the CDR3 is TGTGCCAGCAGCCCGGGGACTAGCTCCTACGAGCAGTACTTC. This encodes CASSPGTSSYEQYF.

The chain links TRBV19 to TRBJ1-5; maybe TRBD1 (5 bases). The CDR3 has 14 residues. Trimming shortened V by 4 bases and J by 7 bases, and 14 bases separated the two germline ends. The germline CDR1 and CDR2 sequences are LNHDA and SQIVND (reference sequence). The CDR3 DNA reads TGTGCCAGTAGTAATTCTCAGGGTCGGCAGCCCCAGCATTTT. Translating it yields CASSNSQGRQPQHF.

This clone has more than one count but fewer than ten. V usage is TRBV5-1 and J usage is TRBJ2-7, with TRBD1 matching 10 bases. The germline V gene encodes CDR1 SGHRS and CDR2 YFSETQ. The CDR3 consists of 15 residues. The V and J ends lost 2 bases and 3 bases, in that order; junction bases with no gene match: 5. The CDR3 nucleotides read TGCGCCAGCAGCTTTGGAGGGACAGGGGACTACGAGCAGTACTTC. Protein sequence: CASSFGGTGDYEQYF. Based on the CDR3 plus reference TRBV5-1 and TRBJ2-7, the full variable domain is KAGVTQTPRYLIKTRGQQVTLSCSPISGHRSVSWYQQTPGQGLQFLFEYFSETQRNKGNFPGRFSGRQFSNSRSEMNVSTLELGDSALYLCASSFGGTGDYEQYFGPGTRLTVT.

This clone showed up just a few times. The chain uses TRBV5-1 and TRBJ2-7, with 7 nucleotides matching TRBD2. V was clipped by 4 bases and J by 1 base; unmatched bases: 17. This CDR3 is built from 18 residues. Germline V gene lookup returns CDR1 SGHRS and CDR2 YFSETQ. CDR3 loop: CASSPGLFLLARSYEQYF. DNA for the CDR3: TGCGCCAGCAGCCCTGGCCTGTTCCTACTAGCGCGATCCTACGAGCAGTACTTC.

Concerning this clone: The identical CDR3 is also encoded by other nucleotide sequences in the sample. CDR3 DNA sequence: TGCAGCGCTGGGACAGGACGCTACGAGCAGTACTTC. It specifies CSAGTGRYEQYF. The gene calls are TRBV29-1 and TRBJ2-7, with TRBD1 identical over 8 bases. The CDR3 is 12 residues long. Losses at the gene ends were 7 bases for V and 3 bases for J; bases not matched to a gene: 5. CDR1 is SQVTM and CDR2 is ANQGSEA in the germline V gene.

This clone was seen a handful of times. The chain links TRBV29-1 to TRBJ2-1, with 9 positions matching TRBD2. Germline assignment: CDR1 SQVTM and CDR2 ANQGSEA. The CDR3 extends over 16 amino acids. V lost 4 bases, J lost 3 bases, and 10 bases stayed unmatched. CDR3 DNA sequence: TGCAGCGTTGGGGGAGAAGCGGGAGGTATCTACAATGAGCAGTTCTTC. Amino acid sequence: CSVGGEAGGIYNEQFF.

The V call is TRBV29-1, the J call TRBJ2-1; 7 positions agree with TRBD2. The CDR3 runs 14 residues. Germline V CDR1 and CDR2: SQVTM, ANQGSEA. Germline trimming cut 1 base from V and 3 bases from J; bases unmatched to any gene: 3. The CDR3 DNA sequence: TGCAGCGTTGAAGGCGGGAGTAACTACAATGAGCAGTTCTTC. It yields the protein CSVEGGSNYNEQFF.

This clone was picked up a small number of times. The chain is built from TRBV7-6 and TRBJ2-5, with D maybe TRBD2 (6 bases). CDR1 is SGHVS, CDR2 FNYEAQ, per germline. Trimming left V 5 bases short and J 5 bases short, with 18 bases between. The CDR3 runs 15 residues. CDR3 loop: CASSRAGGSSETQYF. The CDR3 DNA reads as TGTGCCAGCAGCCGGGCTGGAGGGAGTTCCGAGACCCAGTACTTC.

The table lists this clone with a few counts. The V and J genes are TRBV29-1 and TRBJ1-4; TRBD1 agrees at 12 bases. The CDR3 is 13 amino acids. Per the germline V gene, CDR1 is SQVTM and CDR2 is ANQGSEA. V lost 5 bases and J lost 10; bases outside the gene matches: 5. This chain's CDR3 is CSVTGQGAGKLFF. In DNA, the CDR3 is TGCAGCGTTACGGGACAGGGGGCTGGAAAACTGTTTTTT.

This clone was detected a few times. J is TRBJ2-3 and V is TRBV7-9; D is unclear. The germline gives CDR1 SEHNR, CDR2 FQNEAQ (reference sequence). V was trimmed by 4 bases and J by 4 bases, leaving 6 bases between them. This CDR3 comprises 12 residues. The CDR3 nucleotides are TGTGCCAGCAGCTCCAAATCAGATACGCAGTATTTT. Translating gives CASSSKSDTQYF.

This clone has only a few counts. This chain uses TRBV28 with TRBJ2-7; the match to TRBD2 covers 16 bases. This CDR3 spans 17 amino acids. The germline CDR1 and CDR2 sequences are MDHEN and SYDVKM. The trim removed 7 bases at V and 3 bases at J, leaving 9 bases unmatched. DNA of the CDR3: TGTGCCAGCACCCCGGGACTAGCGGGAGGGCGGAGCTACGAGCAGTACTTC. Encoded protein: CASTPGLAGGRSYEQYF.

The CDR3: CASSLSGDGYEQYF. The CDR3 DNA sequence: TGTGCCAGCAGCTTGTCGGGGGATGGGTACGAGCAGTACTTC. This chain joins TRBV11-2 and TRBJ2-7; D possibly corresponds to TRBD2 (6 bases). Germline lookup yields CDR1 SGHAT and CDR2 FQNNGV. Trimming shortened V by 3 bases and J by 4 bases, and 13 bases separated the two germline ends. The CDR3 contains 14 residues.

The chain links TRBV28 to TRBJ2-1, with D possibly TRBD2 on 6 matching bases. The CDR3 spans 15 residues. Germline V gives CDR1 MDHEN, CDR2 SYDVKM. V lost 2 bases and J lost 5, with 13 bases in between. CDR3 residues: CASSLGGGMHNEQFF. The CDR3 bases are TGTGCCAGCAGTTTAGGTGGAGGGATGCACAATGAGCAGTTCTTC.